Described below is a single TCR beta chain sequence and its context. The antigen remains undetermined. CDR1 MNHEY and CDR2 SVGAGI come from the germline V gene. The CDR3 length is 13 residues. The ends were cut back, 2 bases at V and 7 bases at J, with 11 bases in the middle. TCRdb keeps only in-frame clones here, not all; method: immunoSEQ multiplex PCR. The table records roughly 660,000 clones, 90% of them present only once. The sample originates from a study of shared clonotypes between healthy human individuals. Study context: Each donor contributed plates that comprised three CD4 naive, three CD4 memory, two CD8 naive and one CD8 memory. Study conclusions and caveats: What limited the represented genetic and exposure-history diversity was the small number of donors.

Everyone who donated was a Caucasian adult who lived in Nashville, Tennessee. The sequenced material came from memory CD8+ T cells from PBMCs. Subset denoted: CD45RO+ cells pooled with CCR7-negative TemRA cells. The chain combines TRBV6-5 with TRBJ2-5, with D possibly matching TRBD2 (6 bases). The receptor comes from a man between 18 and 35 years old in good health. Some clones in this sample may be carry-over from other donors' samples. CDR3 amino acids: CASSYGLGGTQYF. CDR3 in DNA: TGTGCCAGCAGTTACGGGCTGGGAGGGACCCAGTACTTC.